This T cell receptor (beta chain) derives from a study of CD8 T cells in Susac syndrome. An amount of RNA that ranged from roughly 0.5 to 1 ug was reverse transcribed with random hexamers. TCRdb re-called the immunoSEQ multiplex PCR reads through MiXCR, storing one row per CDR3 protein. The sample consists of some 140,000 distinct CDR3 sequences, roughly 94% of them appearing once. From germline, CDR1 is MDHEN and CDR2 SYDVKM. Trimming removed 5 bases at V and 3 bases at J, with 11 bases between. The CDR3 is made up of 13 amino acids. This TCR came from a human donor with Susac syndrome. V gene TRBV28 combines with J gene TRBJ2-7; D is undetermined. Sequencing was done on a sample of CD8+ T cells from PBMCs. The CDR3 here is CASSEVGFYEQYF. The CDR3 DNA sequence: TGTGCCAGCAGTGAAGTGGGCTTCTACGAGCAGTACTTC.